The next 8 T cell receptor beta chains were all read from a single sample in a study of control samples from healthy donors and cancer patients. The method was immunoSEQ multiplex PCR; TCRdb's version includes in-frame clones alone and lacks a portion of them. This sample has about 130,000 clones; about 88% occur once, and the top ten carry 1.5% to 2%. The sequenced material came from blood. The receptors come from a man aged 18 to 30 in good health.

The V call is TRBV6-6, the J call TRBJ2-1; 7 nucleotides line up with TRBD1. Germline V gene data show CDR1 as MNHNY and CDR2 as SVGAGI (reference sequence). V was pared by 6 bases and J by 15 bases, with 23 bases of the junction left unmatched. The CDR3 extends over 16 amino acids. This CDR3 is CASSSRTGDGTTRRFF. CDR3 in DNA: TGTGCCAGCAGCTCTAGGACAGGCGACGGGACCACTAGGCGGTTCTTC.

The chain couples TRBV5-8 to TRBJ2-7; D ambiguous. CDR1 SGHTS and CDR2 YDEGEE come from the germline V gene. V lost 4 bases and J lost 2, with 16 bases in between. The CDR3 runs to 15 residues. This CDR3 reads CASSIDGRNTYEQYF. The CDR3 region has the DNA TGTGCCAGCAGCATCGACGGAAGGAACACCTACGAGCAGTACTTC. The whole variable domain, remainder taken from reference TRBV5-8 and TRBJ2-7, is EAGVTQSPTHLIKTRGQQATLRCSPISGHTSVYWYQQALGLGLQFLLWYDEGEERNRGNFPPRFSGRQFPNYSSELNVNALELEDSALYLCASSIDGRNTYEQYFGPGTRLTVT.

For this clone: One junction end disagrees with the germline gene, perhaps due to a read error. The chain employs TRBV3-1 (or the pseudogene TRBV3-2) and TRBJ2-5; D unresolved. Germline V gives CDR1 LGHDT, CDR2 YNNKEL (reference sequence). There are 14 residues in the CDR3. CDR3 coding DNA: TGTGCCAGCAGCCAAGATTACCTTCAAGAGCCCCAGTACTTC. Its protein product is CASSQDYLQEPQYF.

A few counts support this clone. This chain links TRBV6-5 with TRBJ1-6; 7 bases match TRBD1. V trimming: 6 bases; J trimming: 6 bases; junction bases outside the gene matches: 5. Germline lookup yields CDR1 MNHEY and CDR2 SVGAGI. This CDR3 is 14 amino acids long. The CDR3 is CASRAGTANSPLHF. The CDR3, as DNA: TGTGCCAGCAGGGCCGGGACAGCTAATTCACCCCTCCACTTT.

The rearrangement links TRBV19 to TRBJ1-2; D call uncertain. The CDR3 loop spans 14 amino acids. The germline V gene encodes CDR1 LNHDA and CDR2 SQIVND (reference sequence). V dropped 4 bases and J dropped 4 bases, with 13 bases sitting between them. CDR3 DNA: TGTGCCAGTAGTAAGGAGTCCCGATTCTATGGCTACACCTTC. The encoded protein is CASSKESRFYGYTF.

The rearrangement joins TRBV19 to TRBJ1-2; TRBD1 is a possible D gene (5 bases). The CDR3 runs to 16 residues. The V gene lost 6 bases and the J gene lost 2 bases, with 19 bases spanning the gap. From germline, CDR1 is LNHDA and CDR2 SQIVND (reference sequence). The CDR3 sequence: CASSHSGKQKNYGYTF. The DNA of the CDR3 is TGTGCCAGTAGCCACTCAGGGAAACAGAAAAACTATGGCTACACCTTC. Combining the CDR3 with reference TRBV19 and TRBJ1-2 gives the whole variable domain DGGITQSPKYLFRKEGQNVTLSCEQNLNHDAMYWYRQDPGQGLRLIYYSQIVNDFQKGDIAEGYSVSREKKESFPLTVTSAQKNPTAFYLCASSHSGKQKNYGYTFGSGTRLTVV.

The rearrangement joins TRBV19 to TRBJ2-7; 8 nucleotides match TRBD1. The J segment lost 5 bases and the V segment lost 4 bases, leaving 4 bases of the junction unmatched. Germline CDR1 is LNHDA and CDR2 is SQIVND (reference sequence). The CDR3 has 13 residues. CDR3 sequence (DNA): TGTGCCAGTAGTACCCGGACAGGGAACGAGCAGTACTTC. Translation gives CASSTRTGNEQYF.

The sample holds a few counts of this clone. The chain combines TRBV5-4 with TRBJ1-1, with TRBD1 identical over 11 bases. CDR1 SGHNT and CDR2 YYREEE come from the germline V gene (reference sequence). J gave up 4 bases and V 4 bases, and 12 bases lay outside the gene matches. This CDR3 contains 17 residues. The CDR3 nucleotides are TGTGCCAGCAGCCGCAATGCCGGGACAGGGGGACGCACTGAAGCTTTCTTT. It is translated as CASSRNAGTGGRTEAFF.